This T cell receptor (beta chain) was recorded in a study of blood T cell repertoires in COVID-19. The table came from immunoSEQ multiplex PCR; TCRdb's copy has only in-frame clones and leaves some out. The sample comprises approximately 300,000 clones, 70% to 90% of which are singletons, and 8% to 13% rests with the top ten. Germline loops: CDR1 GTSNPN, CDR2 SVGIG (reference sequence). The CDR3 is made up of 15 amino acids. With V trimmed by 5 bases and J by 10 bases, 16 bases remained unmatched. This clonotype originated in a woman between 18 and 30 years old who had recovered from COVID-19. Source material: PBMCs or T cells enriched from blood (not recorded which). The J gene is TRBJ1-5, the V gene TRBV30, with TRBD1 identical over 8 bases. The CDR3: CAWAPPDREADPQHF. CDR3 nucleotides: TGTGCCTGGGCACCTCCGGACAGGGAGGCTGATCCCCAGCATTTT. The variable domain in full, with the rest retrieved from reference TRBV30 and TRBJ1-5, is SQTIHQWPATLVQPVGSPLSLECTVEGTSNPNLYWYRQAAGRGLQLLFYSVGIGQISSEVPQNLSASRPQDRQFILSSKKLLLSDSGFYLCAWAPPDREADPQHFGDGTRLSIL.